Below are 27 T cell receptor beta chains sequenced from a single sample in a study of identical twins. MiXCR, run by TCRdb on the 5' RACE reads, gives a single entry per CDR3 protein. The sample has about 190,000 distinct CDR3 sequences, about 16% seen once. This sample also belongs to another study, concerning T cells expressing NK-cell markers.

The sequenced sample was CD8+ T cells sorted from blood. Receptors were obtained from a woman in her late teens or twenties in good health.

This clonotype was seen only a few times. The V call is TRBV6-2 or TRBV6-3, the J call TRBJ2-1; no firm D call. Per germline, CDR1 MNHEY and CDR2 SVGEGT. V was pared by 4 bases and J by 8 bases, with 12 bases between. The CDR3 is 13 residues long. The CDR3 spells CASSLIGPHEQFF. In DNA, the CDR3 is TGTGCCAGCAGTTTGATAGGACCCCATGAGCAGTTCTTC.

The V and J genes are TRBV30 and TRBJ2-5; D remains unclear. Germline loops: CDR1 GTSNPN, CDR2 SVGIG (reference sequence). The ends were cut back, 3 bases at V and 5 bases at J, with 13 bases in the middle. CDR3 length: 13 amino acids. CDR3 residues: CAWRAPSGETQYF. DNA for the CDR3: TGTGCCTGGAGAGCCCCTAGTGGGGAGACCCAGTACTTC.

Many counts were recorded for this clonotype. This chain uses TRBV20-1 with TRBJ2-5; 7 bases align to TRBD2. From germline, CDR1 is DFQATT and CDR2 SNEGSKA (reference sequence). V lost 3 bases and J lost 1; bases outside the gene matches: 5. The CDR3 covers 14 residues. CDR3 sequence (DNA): TGCAGTGCTAGGGCGGGGGAGGTCCAAGAGACCCAGTACTTC. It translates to CSARAGEVQETQYF.

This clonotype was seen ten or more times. CDR3 DNA sequence: TGTGCCAGCAGTTCCGCCCTCGGGGGTCATAGCAATCAGCCCCAGCATTTT. Its translation: CASSSALGGHSNQPQHF. The genes are TRBV12-3 or TRBV12-4 and TRBJ1-5; D may be TRBD1 (5 bases). Trimming removed 4 bases from V and 0 bases from J, with 16 bases in between. CDR3 length: 17 residues.

The CDR3 protein is CASSREEGVQNIQYF. As DNA, the CDR3 is TGTGCCAGCAGCCGCGAGGAGGGAGTCCAAAACATTCAGTACTTC. V and J are TRBV4-2 and TRBJ2-4, with D tentatively TRBD2 (6 bases). Trimming stripped 4 bases from V and 5 bases from J, with 15 bases between. Germline V gene sequence: CDR1 LGHNA, CDR2 YNFKEQ. The CDR3 covers 15 residues.

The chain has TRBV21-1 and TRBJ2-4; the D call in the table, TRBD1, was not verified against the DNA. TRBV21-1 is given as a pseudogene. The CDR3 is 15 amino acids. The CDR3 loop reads CASRDREDDKNIQYF. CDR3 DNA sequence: TGTGCCAGCAGGGACAGGGAAGACGACAAAAACATTCAGTACTTC.

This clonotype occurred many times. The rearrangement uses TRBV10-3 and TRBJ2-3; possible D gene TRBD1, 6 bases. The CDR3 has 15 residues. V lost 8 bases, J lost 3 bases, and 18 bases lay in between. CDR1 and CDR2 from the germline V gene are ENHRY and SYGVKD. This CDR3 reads CAIHRKIGGTDTQYF. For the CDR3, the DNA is TGTGCCATCCATCGAAAAATAGGGGGAACAGATACGCAGTATTTT.

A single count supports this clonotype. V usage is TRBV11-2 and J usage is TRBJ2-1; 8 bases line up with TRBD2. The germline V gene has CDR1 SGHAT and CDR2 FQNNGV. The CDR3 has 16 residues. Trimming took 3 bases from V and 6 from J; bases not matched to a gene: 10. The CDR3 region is CASSFMSGSVGNEQFF. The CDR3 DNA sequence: TGTGCCAGCAGCTTTATGAGCGGGAGCGTTGGCAATGAGCAGTTCTTC.

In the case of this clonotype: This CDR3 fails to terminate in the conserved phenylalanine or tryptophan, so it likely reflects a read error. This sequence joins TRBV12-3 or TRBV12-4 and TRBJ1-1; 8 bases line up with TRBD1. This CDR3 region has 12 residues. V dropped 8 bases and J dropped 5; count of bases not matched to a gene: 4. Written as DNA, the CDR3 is TGTGCCAGCGAATGGACAGGGACTGAAGCTTTCGTT. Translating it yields CASEWTGTEAFV.

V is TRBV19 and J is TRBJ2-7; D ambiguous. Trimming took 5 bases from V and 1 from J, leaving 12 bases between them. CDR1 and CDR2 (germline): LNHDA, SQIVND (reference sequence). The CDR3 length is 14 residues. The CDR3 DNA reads TGTGCCAGTAGTCTCTCACACAAATCCTACGAGCAGTACTTC. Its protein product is CASSLSHKSYEQYF.

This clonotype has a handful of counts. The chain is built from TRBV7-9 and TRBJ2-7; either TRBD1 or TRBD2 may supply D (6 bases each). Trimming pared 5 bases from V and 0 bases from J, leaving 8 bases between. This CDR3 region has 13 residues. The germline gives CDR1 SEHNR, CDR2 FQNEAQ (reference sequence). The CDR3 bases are TGTGCCAGCAGCCCGGGGGCCTCCTACGAGCAGTACTTC. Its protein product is CASSPGASYEQYF.

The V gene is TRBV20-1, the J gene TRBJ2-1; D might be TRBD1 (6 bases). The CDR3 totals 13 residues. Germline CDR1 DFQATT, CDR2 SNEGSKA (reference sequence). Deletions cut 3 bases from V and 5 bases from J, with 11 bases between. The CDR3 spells CSASEGEHNEQFF. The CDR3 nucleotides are TGCAGTGCTAGTGAGGGGGAGCACAATGAGCAGTTCTTC.

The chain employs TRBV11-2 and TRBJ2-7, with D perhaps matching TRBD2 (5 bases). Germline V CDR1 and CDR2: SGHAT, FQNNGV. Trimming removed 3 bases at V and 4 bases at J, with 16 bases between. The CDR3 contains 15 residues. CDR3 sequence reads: CASSFTGSVKYEQYF. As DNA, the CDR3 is TGTGCCAGCAGCTTCACGGGGTCGGTTAAATACGAGCAGTACTTC.

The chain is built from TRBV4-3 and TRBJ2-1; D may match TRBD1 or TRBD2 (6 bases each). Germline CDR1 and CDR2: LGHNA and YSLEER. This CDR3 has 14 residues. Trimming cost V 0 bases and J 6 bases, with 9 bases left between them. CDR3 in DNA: TGCGCCAGCAGCCAAGATTCGGGGGCCAATGAGCAGTTCTTC. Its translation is CASSQDSGANEQFF.

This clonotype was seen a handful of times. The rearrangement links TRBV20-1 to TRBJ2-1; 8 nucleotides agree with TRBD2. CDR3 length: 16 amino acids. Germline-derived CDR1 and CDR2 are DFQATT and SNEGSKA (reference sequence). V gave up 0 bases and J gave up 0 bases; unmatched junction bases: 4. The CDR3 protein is CSARDRSGSSYNEQFF. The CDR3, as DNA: TGCAGTGCTAGAGATCGGAGCGGGAGCTCCTACAATGAGCAGTTCTTC.

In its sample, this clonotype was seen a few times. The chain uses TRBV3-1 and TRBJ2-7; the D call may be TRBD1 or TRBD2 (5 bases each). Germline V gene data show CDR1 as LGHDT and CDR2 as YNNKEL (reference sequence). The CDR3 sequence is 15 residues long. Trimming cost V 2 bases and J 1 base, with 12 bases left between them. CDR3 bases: TGTGCCAGCAGCCAATACCGGGACGTATCCTACGAGCAGTACTTC. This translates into CASSQYRDVSYEQYF.

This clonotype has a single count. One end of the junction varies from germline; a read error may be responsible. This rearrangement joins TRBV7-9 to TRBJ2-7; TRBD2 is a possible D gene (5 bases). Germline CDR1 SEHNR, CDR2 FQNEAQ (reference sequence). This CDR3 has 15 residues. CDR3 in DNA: TGCGCCAGCAGCGCCGGGGTCAGCCAATTTTACGAGCAGTACTTC. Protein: CASSAGVSQFYEQYF.

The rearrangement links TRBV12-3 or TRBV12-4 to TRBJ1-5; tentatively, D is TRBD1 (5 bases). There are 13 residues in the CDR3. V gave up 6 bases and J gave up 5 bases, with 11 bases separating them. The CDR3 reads CASSFGGDQPQHF. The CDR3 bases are TGTGCCAGCAGCTTTGGGGGAGATCAGCCCCAGCATTTT.

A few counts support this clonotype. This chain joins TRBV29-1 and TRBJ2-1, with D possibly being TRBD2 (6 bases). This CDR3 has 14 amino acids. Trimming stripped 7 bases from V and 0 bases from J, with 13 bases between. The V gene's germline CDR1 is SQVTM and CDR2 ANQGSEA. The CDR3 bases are TGCAGCGAAACTAGCACGAGCTCCTACAATGAGCAGTTCTTC. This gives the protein CSETSTSSYNEQFF.

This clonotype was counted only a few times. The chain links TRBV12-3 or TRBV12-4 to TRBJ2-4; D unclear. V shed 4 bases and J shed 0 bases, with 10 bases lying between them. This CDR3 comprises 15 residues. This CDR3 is CASSSPGLAKNIQYF. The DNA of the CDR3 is TGTGCCAGCAGTTCTCCCGGCCTAGCCAAAAACATTCAGTACTTC.

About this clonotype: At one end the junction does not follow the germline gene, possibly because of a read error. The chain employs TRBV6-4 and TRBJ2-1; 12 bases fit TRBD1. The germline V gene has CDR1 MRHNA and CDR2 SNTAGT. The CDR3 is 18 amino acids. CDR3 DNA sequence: TGTGCCTGCAGCCCCGGGACAGGGGGCGCAATGGTCCTGGTGGGGCAGTTCTTC. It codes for CACSPGTGGAMVLVGQFF.

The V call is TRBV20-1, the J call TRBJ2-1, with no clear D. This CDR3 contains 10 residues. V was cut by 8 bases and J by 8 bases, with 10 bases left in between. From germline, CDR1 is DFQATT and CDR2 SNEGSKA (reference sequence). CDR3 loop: CSPDSDEQFF. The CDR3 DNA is TGCAGTCCCGACTCGGATGAGCAGTTCTTC.

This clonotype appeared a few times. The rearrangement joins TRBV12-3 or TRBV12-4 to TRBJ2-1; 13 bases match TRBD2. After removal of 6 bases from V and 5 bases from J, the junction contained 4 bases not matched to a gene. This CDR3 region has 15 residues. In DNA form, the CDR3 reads TGTGCCAGCAGCCAACTAGCGGGAGGGCACAATGAGCAGTTCTTC. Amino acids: CASSQLAGGHNEQFF.

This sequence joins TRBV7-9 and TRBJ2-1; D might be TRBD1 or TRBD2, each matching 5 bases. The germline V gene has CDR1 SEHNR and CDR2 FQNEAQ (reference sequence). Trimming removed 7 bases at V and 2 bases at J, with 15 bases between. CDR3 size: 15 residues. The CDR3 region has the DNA TGTGCCAGCACCCCGGGACCGGCGGCCTACAATGAGCAGTTCTTC. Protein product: CASTPGPAAYNEQFF.

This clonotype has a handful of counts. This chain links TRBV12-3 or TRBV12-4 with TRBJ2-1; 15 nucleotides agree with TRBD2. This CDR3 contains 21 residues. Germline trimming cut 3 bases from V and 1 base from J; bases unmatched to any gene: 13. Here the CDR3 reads CASSFPNPGLAGGLSYNEQFF. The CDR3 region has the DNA TGTGCCAGCAGTTTCCCCAATCCGGGACTAGCGGGAGGATTATCCTACAATGAGCAGTTCTTC.

CDR3 in amino acids: CASSVGGGPSLEQFF. For the CDR3, the DNA is TGTGCCAGCAGCGTCGGAGGGGGCCCTTCTTTGGAGCAGTTCTTC. The rearrangement links TRBV9 to TRBJ2-1; D may be TRBD1 (7 bases). The CDR3 is 15 residues long. Looked up from germline, CDR1 is SGDLS and CDR2 is YYNGEE. V was trimmed by 2 bases and J by 10 bases, leaving 19 bases between them.

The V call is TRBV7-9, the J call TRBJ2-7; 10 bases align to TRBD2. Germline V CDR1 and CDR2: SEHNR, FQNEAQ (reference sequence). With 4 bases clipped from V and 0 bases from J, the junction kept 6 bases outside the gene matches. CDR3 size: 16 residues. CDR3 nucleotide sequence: TGTGCCAGCAGCTACTTACTAGCGGGGTTCTCCTACGAGCAGTACTTC. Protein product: CASSYLLAGFSYEQYF.